This T cell receptor beta chain originates from a study of CD8+CD57+ T cells in acquired aplastic anemia. The study's findings and limits: Both patients and controls carried the same twenty-nine CD8+ CDR3 sequences. Researchers reported that CD8+ Simpson's diversity was not significantly different in patients versus controls.

The template used for profiling TCR beta VDJ and CDR3 was genomic DNA. TCRdb reanalysed the reads using MiXCR and keeps one entry per CDR3 protein. The table records some 120,000 distinct CDR3 sequences, 48% of them present only once. The ends were cut back, 6 bases at V and 0 bases at J, with 9 bases in the middle. Germline V gene lookup returns CDR1 DFQATT and CDR2 SNEGSKA (reference sequence). The CDR3 runs 12 residues. This clonotype was recorded only once. Its matching antigen is unknown. The chain links TRBV20-1 to TRBJ2-7; D remains unclear. Source material: sorted CD4+, CD8+, or CD8+CD57+ T cells (not recorded which) from PBMCs. The sequence was obtained from a human donor in good health, serving as a control. In nucleotides, the CDR3 is TGCAGTGCGGGTTCCGACTCCTACGAGCAGTACTTC. Encoded protein: CSAGSDSYEQYF.